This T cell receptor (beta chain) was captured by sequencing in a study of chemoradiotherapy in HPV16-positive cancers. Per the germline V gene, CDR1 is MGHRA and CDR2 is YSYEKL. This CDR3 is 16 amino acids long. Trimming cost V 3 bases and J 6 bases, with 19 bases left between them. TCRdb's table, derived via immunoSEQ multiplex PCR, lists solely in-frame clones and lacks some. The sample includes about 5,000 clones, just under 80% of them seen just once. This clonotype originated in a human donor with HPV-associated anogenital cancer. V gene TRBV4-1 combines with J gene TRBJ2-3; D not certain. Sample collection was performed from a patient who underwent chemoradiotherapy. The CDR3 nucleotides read TGCGCCAGCAGCCAGGATGACATCGAGCCGAGTGATACGCAGTATTTT. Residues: CASSQDDIEPSDTQYF.